The 29 T cell receptor beta chains given below trace back to one sample, sequenced in a study of blood T cell repertoires in COVID-19. The data were produced by immunoSEQ multiplex PCR, yet TCRdb's version contains in-frame clones alone and is incomplete. The sample records under 400,000 clones, over 75% being singletons. Sequenced sample: peripheral blood. These receptors came from a woman aged 30 to 39 with COVID-19, enrolled during active disease.

The chain carries TRBV3-1 (or the pseudogene TRBV3-2) and TRBJ2-7, with 11 nucleotides matching TRBD2. There are 13 residues in the CDR3. Germline V lookup: CDR1 LGHDT, CDR2 YNNKEL (reference sequence). The V segment lost 4 bases and the J segment 12 bases; nucleotides outside the gene matches: 8. The CDR3 coding sequence is TGTGCCAGCAGCCTCGGGACTAGCGGAGGGGGGTACTTC. Translating gives CASSLGTSGGGYF.

The V and J genes are TRBV5-1 and TRBJ1-2; 7 bases are shared with TRBD1. V lost 3 bases and J lost 5; bases outside the gene matches: 7. Germline values: CDR1 SGHRS, CDR2 YFSETQ. The CDR3 covers 14 residues. The CDR3 reads CASSSPGTAYGYTF. For the CDR3, the DNA is TGCGCCAGCAGCTCGCCAGGGACAGCGTATGGCTACACCTTC.

This chain connects TRBV7-8 to TRBJ2-1; 12 bases are a match to TRBD2. This CDR3 has 14 residues. V lost 2 bases, J lost 10 bases, and 3 bases stayed unmatched. The germline CDR1 and CDR2 sequences are SGHVS and FQNEAQ. CDR3 coding DNA: TGTGCCAGCAGCTTAAGGACTAGCGGGGACGAGCAGTTCTTC. The encoded protein is CASSLRTSGDEQFF. Looking up the rest from reference TRBV7-8 and TRBJ2-1 gives the full variable domain: GAGVSQSPRYKVAKRGQDVALRCDPISGHVSLFWYQQALGQGPEFLTYFQNEAQLDKSGLPSDRFFAERPEGSVSTLKIQRTQQEDSAVYLCASSLRTSGDEQFFGPGTRLTVL.

V gene TRBV14 combines with J gene TRBJ2-1; 10 nucleotides line up with TRBD2. The germline CDR1 and CDR2 sequences are SGHDN and FVKESK. The CDR3 loop spans 12 amino acids. V lost 6 bases to trimming and J lost 7 bases; unmatched junction nucleotides: 0. CDR3 region: CASRAGGNEQFF. CDR3 in DNA: TGTGCCAGCAGAGCGGGAGGGAATGAGCAGTTCTTC.

The chain combines TRBV11-2 with TRBJ1-1; D is possibly TRBD1 (5 bases). The germline V gene encodes CDR1 SGHAT and CDR2 FQNNGV. The CDR3 length is 15 residues. The ends were cut back, 6 bases at V and 8 bases at J, with 22 bases in the middle. The CDR3 region is CASRFRSGEGGEAFF. The CDR3 DNA reads TGTGCCAGCAGGTTTAGATCGGGGGAGGGAGGGGAAGCTTTCTTT.

This chain uses TRBV2 with TRBJ2-7, with a tentative D call TRBD2 (5 bases). The germline CDR1 and CDR2 sequences are SNHLY and FYNNEI. Trimming pared 3 bases from V and 7 bases from J, leaving 16 bases between. There are 14 residues in the CDR3. CDR3 in amino acids: CASSDRAASGEQYF. The CDR3 DNA follows: TGTGCCAGCAGTGATCGAGCGGCCTCTGGAGAGCAGTACTTC.

This clone was detected once. The chain has TRBV6-6 and TRBJ2-7; TRBD1 matches at 9 bases. From germline, CDR1 is MNHNY and CDR2 SVGAGI (reference sequence). J gave up 7 bases and V 6 bases, and 7 bases lay outside the gene matches. This CDR3 is built from 13 residues. Written as DNA, the CDR3 is TGTGCCAGCAGGGGGGACAGGGTGGGGGAGCAGTACTTC. It is translated as CASRGDRVGEQYF.

The chain is built from TRBV2 and TRBJ2-7, with a weak D call TRBD1 (5 bases). The CDR3 has 14 amino acids. V lost 4 bases to trimming and J lost 1 base, with 11 bases between them. CDR1 is SNHLY and CDR2 is FYNNEI in the germline V gene. CDR3 in DNA: TGTGCCAGCAGTGGCCAAAGGGGTTCCTACGAGCAGTACTTC. Translation: CASSGQRGSYEQYF. Full variable domain (remainder filled in from reference TRBV2 and TRBJ2-7): EPEVTQTPSHQVTQMGQEVILRCVPISNHLYFYWYRQILGQKVEFLVSFYNNEISEKSEIFDDQFSVERPDGSNFTLKIRSTKLEDSAMYFCASSGQRGSYEQYFGPGTRLTVT.

The J gene is TRBJ1-1, the V gene TRBV28; TRBD1 might be the D (5 bases). Trimming took off 6 bases at V and 0 bases at J, with 5 bases between the two ends. Looked up from germline, CDR1 is MDHEN and CDR2 is SYDVKM. The CDR3 covers 12 residues. In nucleotides, the CDR3 is TGTGCCAGCAGGACAGTGAACACTGAAGCTTTCTTT. As protein: CASRTVNTEAFF.

This sequence joins TRBV10-1 and TRBJ1-5; 12 bases are a match to TRBD1. The trim removed 5 bases at V and 5 bases at J, leaving 4 bases unmatched. The CDR3 covers 15 residues. The V gene's germline CDR1 is WNHNN and CDR2 SYGVQD (reference sequence). CDR3 in amino acids: CASSRGQGADQPQHF. The CDR3 nucleotides read TGCGCCAGCAGTCGGGGACAGGGGGCCGATCAGCCCCAGCATTTT.

The gene calls are TRBV19 and TRBJ2-2; a possible D gene is TRBD1 (5 bases). Per germline, CDR1 LNHDA and CDR2 SQIVND (reference sequence). This CDR3 comprises 12 residues. The V end was cut by 8 bases, the J end by 5 bases, with 9 bases between. CDR3 coding DNA: TGTGCCAGTGAGGACACAACCGGGGAGCTGTTTTTT. This codes for CASEDTTGELFF.

This clone was observed a handful of times. The chain joins TRBV15 to TRBJ1-6, with TRBD1 as a possible D gene (5 bases). From germline, CDR1 is LNHNV and CDR2 YYDKDF (reference sequence). The CDR3 sequence is 15 residues long. Trimming cost V 0 bases and J 7 bases, with 10 bases left between them. The CDR3 sequence: CATSRDRQGNSPLHF. CDR3 sequence (DNA): TGTGCCACCAGCAGAGATCGGCAGGGAAATTCACCCCTCCACTTT.

This clone was counted only a few times. The chain employs TRBV11-2 and TRBJ1-5, with TRBD1 identical over 11 bases. This CDR3 contains 14 residues. Germline V gene lookup returns CDR1 SGHAT and CDR2 FQNNGV. The trim removed 5 bases at V and 4 bases at J, leaving 1 base unmatched. CDR3 coding DNA: TGTGCCAGCAGCGGACAGGGGGCGAATCAGCCCCAGCATTTT. Amino acids: CASSGQGANQPQHF.

In this sample, this clone turned up a few times. The chain recombines TRBV15 with TRBJ2-2; no definite D call. Germline values: CDR1 LNHNV, CDR2 YYDKDF (reference sequence). Trimming took off 0 bases at V and 2 bases at J, with 4 bases between the two ends. The CDR3 length is 14 residues. The CDR3 sequence: CATSRDINTGELFF. The CDR3 DNA reads TGTGCCACCAGCAGAGATATAAACACCGGGGAGCTGTTTTTT. Drawing the rest from reference TRBV15 and TRBJ2-2, the complete variable domain is DAMVIQNPRYQVTQFGKPVTLSCSQTLNHNVMYWYQQKSSQAPKLLFHYYDKDFNNEADTPDNFQSRRPNTSFCFLDIRSPGLGDTAMYLCATSRDINTGELFFGEGSRLTVL.

This chain links TRBV6-5 with TRBJ1-5; the D is unclear. Trimming pared 6 bases from V and 0 bases from J, leaving 9 bases between. This CDR3 comprises 14 residues. Germline assignment: CDR1 MNHEY and CDR2 SVGAGI. The CDR3 DNA sequence: TGTGCCAGCAGGCTCGACTATAGCAATCAGCCCCAGCATTTT. Translated, it gives CASRLDYSNQPQHF.

This chain links TRBV12-1 with TRBJ2-3; the table names TRBD2, a call not compared with the DNA. TRBV12-1 is an annotated pseudogene. This CDR3 comprises 16 residues. Written as DNA, the CDR3 is TGTGCCAGCAGCTTTGTCTACCCGTGGAGCACAGATACGCAGTATTTT. Its translation is CASSFVYPWSTDTQYF.

The rearrangement links TRBV27 to TRBJ2-7; the D gene is possibly TRBD2 (5 bases). Germline V gene sequence: CDR1 MNHEY, CDR2 SMNVEV (reference sequence). This CDR3 has 14 amino acids. V was shortened by 5 bases and J by 7 bases, with 18 bases between the two germline ends. This chain's CDR3 is CASSPDRVTREQYF. The CDR3 nucleotides are TGTGCCAGCAGTCCCGACCGGGTCACTAGGGAGCAGTACTTC.

The rearrangement links TRBV29-1 to TRBJ2-5, with 13 bases fitting TRBD2. The junction had 12 bases not matched to a gene; V was cut back by 6 bases and J by 5 bases. The length of the CDR3 is 16 residues. Germline V gene lookup returns CDR1 SQVTM and CDR2 ANQGSEA. The CDR3 bases are TGCAGCGTGGGGACTCGGACTAGCGGGAGAAGTGAGACCCAGTACTTC. Protein sequence: CSVGTRTSGRSETQYF. Based on the CDR3 plus reference TRBV29-1 and TRBJ2-5, the full variable domain is SAVISQKPSRDICQRGTSLTIQCQVDSQVTMMFWYRQQPGQSLTLIATANQGSEATYESGFVIDKFPISRPNLTFSTLTVSNMSPEDSSIYLCSVGTRTSGRSETQYFGPGTRLLVL.

Of note for this clone: Other DNA sequences of this sample code for an identical CDR3. The chain recombines TRBV29-1 with TRBJ2-5, with 9 bases fitting TRBD1. J lost 2 bases, V lost 7 bases, and 2 bases had no gene match. The CDR3 has 12 amino acids. The V gene's germline CDR1 is SQVTM and CDR2 ANQGSEA. The CDR3 is CSAGTGQETQYF. CDR3 nucleotide sequence: TGCAGCGCCGGGACAGGGCAAGAGACCCAGTACTTC.

Concerning this clone itself: Different DNA sequences within this sample yield the same CDR3. V is TRBV28 and J is TRBJ1-1, with 7 positions matching TRBD1. This CDR3 is 14 amino acids long. V lost 3 bases, J lost 3 bases, and 4 bases stayed unmatched. Germline V gene sequence: CDR1 MDHEN, CDR2 SYDVKM. CDR3 in amino acids: CASSLVRGYTEAFF. CDR3 sequence (DNA): TGTGCCAGCAGTTTGGTCAGGGGGTACACTGAAGCTTTCTTT.

V usage is TRBV7-2 and J usage is TRBJ2-4; 7 bases fit TRBD2. The V gene end was trimmed by 2 bases and the J gene end by 6 bases; junction bases not matched to a gene: 13. Germline CDR1 is SGHTA and CDR2 is FQGNSA. The CDR3 length is 17 residues. In DNA, the CDR3 is TGTGCCAGCAGCTTAATATTTCGGGGGAGGGCCGGAAACATTCAGTACTTC. Amino acid sequence: CASSLIFRGRAGNIQYF.

The V and J genes are TRBV6-4 and TRBJ2-1, with 13 positions matching TRBD2. J gave up 7 bases and V 6 bases, and 3 bases lay outside the gene matches. The germline V gene encodes CDR1 MRHNA and CDR2 SNTAGT. The CDR3 is 14 residues long. CDR3 DNA: TGTGCCAGCAGGACTAGCGGGAGGTGGAATGAGCAGTTCTTC. Protein product: CASRTSGRWNEQFF.

This rearrangement joins TRBV4-1 to TRBJ2-7; 12 nucleotides agree with TRBD1. Germline CDR1 and CDR2: MGHRA and YSYEKL. With V trimmed by 3 bases and J by 4 bases, 4 bases remained unmatched. The CDR3 spans 15 residues. CDR3 nucleotide sequence: TGCGCCAGCAGCCATCCGGGACAGGGGGCGTACGAGCAGTACTTC. It translates to CASSHPGQGAYEQYF.

The chain uses TRBV2 and TRBJ1-2; D remains ambiguous. The CDR3 spans 14 residues. Looked up from germline, CDR1 is SNHLY and CDR2 is FYNNEI. V dropped 5 bases and J dropped 0 bases, with 10 bases sitting between them. The CDR3 here is CASSTGIPNYGYTF. As DNA, the CDR3 is TGTGCCAGCAGTACGGGAATCCCTAACTATGGCTACACCTTC.

The rearrangement uses TRBV2 and TRBJ1-6, with D maybe TRBD1 (6 bases). Trimming took 6 bases from V and 7 from J, leaving 16 bases between them. There are 15 residues in the CDR3. The germline gives CDR1 SNHLY, CDR2 FYNNEI. The CDR3 DNA reads as TGTGCCAGCAGGCCCAGGGGTCGTACGAATTCACCCCTCCACTTT. Protein product: CASRPRGRTNSPLHF.

This chain links TRBV2 with TRBJ2-1, with 9 positions matching TRBD2. The CDR3 spans 15 residues. Unmatched junction bases numbered 6, after V lost 5 bases and J lost 4 bases. Germline V gene lookup returns CDR1 SNHLY and CDR2 FYNNEI. DNA of the CDR3: TGTGCCAGCAGTCTCCGCGGGAGGGGTTACAATGAGCAGTTCTTC. It codes for CASSLRGRGYNEQFF.

The CDR3, as DNA: TGTGCCAGCAGCTTAGTAAATGAGCAGTTCTTC. Translation: CASSLVNEQFF. The gene calls are TRBV11-2 and TRBJ2-1, with no clear D. V lost 1 base to trimming and J lost 7 bases, with 2 bases between them. CDR1 is SGHAT and CDR2 is FQNNGV in the germline V gene. This CDR3 is 11 amino acids long.

The J gene is TRBJ2-5, the V gene TRBV21-1; no DNA check was done on the table's D call, TRBD2. TRBV21-1 is noted as a pseudogene. The length of the CDR3 is 12 residues. CDR3 residues: CASTAGEETQYF. CDR3 bases: TGTGCCAGCACGGCGGGAGAAGAGACCCAGTACTTC.

This chain links TRBV6-5 with TRBJ1-1; tentatively, D is TRBD1 (5 bases). Germline CDR1 reads MNHEY; CDR2 reads SVGAGI. This CDR3 contains 14 residues. Trimming took 8 bases from V and 2 from J, leaving 15 bases between them. CDR3 sequence (DNA): TGTGCCAGCTACCAGAACGGGGGAAACACTGAAGCTTTCTTT. Residues: CASYQNGGNTEAFF.